The 22 T cell receptor beta chains reported below all come from one sample, sequenced in a study of T cells after yellow fever vaccination. From the 5' RACE reads, TCRdb called clonotypes with MiXCR, one entry per CDR3 protein. The sample contains some 100,000 distinct CDR3 sequences, 7.2% of which appear only once. This sample comprised CD4+ T cells sorted from PBMCs, obtained about 49 days after the first yellow fever vaccination. The origin of the receptors is a man between 18 and 35 years old who received the YFV17D yellow fever vaccine.

Ten or more counts support this clonotype. The chain carries TRBV5-1 and TRBJ1-1, with a weak D call TRBD1 (6 bases). Per germline, CDR1 SGHRS and CDR2 YFSETQ. This CDR3 has 15 amino acids. V was pared by 5 bases and J by 5 bases, with 19 bases between. The CDR3 DNA follows: TGCGCCAGCAGGCCTATACAGGGTGGAAGTACTGAAGCTTTCTTT. It codes for CASRPIQGGSTEAFF.

This clonotype occurred a few times. This chain links TRBV7-2 with TRBJ2-5; 11 bases line up with TRBD1. This CDR3 has 16 residues. The V and J ends lost 7 bases and 9 bases, in that order; junction bases with no gene match: 16. Germline V gives CDR1 SGHTA, CDR2 FQGNSA. CDR3 in amino acids: CASKNRGTGGLGSQYF. The CDR3 DNA is TGTGCCAGCAAGAACCGTGGGACAGGGGGATTGGGGTCCCAGTACTTC.

This clonotype was picked up many times. The chain employs TRBV20-1 and TRBJ2-3; tentatively, D is TRBD2 (5 bases). The V gene's germline CDR1 is DFQATT and CDR2 SNEGSKA (reference sequence). CDR3 length: 13 residues. The V and J ends lost 8 bases and 7 bases respectively, with 19 bases between them. This chain's CDR3 is CSHILGRGHTQYF. The CDR3 nucleotides read TGCAGTCACATCCTTGGGAGAGGGCATACGCAGTATTTT.

This clonotype was recorded many times. The V gene is TRBV5-1, the J gene TRBJ1-1; no clear D. The CDR3 consists of 14 residues. Germline lookup yields CDR1 SGHRS and CDR2 YFSETQ. V was trimmed by 0 bases and J by 6 bases, leaving 12 bases between them. The CDR3 reads CASSLGGPPPEAFF. DNA for the CDR3: TGCGCCAGCAGCTTGGGAGGGCCCCCGCCTGAAGCTTTCTTT.

This chain connects TRBV5-1 to TRBJ2-5; TRBD2 agrees at 11 bases. The V gene end was trimmed by 4 bases and the J gene end by 1 base; junction bases not matched to a gene: 6. Germline V gene data show CDR1 as SGHRS and CDR2 as YFSETQ. The CDR3 has 16 amino acids. CDR3 sequence: CASSPGLAGFQETQYF. The CDR3 coding sequence is TGCGCCAGCAGCCCAGGACTAGCGGGTTTCCAAGAGACCCAGTACTTC.

This clonotype was counted many times. V usage is TRBV30 and J usage is TRBJ2-7; TRBD2 might be the D (5 bases). CDR3 length equals 15 residues. V lost 4 bases, J lost 4 bases, and 20 bases lay in between. In germline, CDR1 is GTSNPN, CDR2 SVGIG (reference sequence). The CDR3 DNA sequence: TGTGCCTGGAACCGTCGAGGAGGTGGGGAATACGAGCAGTACTTC. It yields the protein CAWNRRGGGEYEQYF.

This clonotype was counted at least ten times. The chain joins TRBV12-3 or TRBV12-4 to TRBJ2-5; D is possibly TRBD1 or TRBD2 (7 bases each). CDR3 length equals 16 residues. The V end was cut by 6 bases, the J end by 3 bases, with 20 bases between. The CDR3 loop is CASRLGAGGGEETQYF. The CDR3 DNA follows: TGTGCCAGCAGGCTCGGGGCAGGGGGGGGCGAAGAGACCCAGTACTTC.

Ten or more counts support this clonotype. Written as DNA, the CDR3 is TGTGCCAGCAGGGTCGGCAGGGTGAGCACAGATACGCAGTATTTT. Translation gives CASRVGRVSTDTQYF. V and J are TRBV5-4 and TRBJ2-3, with D perhaps TRBD1 (5 bases). The CDR3 runs 15 residues. V was clipped by 5 bases and J by 0 bases, with 13 bases between them. CDR1 SGHNT and CDR2 YYREEE come from the germline V gene (reference sequence).

Only a few counts were recorded for this clonotype. The chain carries TRBV25-1 and TRBJ1-5; 7 bases are shared with TRBD1. Germline V CDR1 and CDR2: MGHDK, SYGVNS. Trimming at V came to 1 base and at J to 2 bases, leaving 2 bases not matched to a gene. The CDR3 sequence is 15 residues long. The CDR3 region has the DNA TGTGCCAGCAGTGAATTTGGGACAGGCAATCAGCCCCAGCATTTT. It is translated as CASSEFGTGNQPQHF. The whole variable domain, filled in from reference TRBV25-1 and TRBJ1-5, reads EADIYQTPRYLVIGTGKKITLECSQTMGHDKMYWYQQDPGMELHLIHYSYGVNSTEKGDLSSESTVSRIRTEHFPLTLESARPSHTSQYLCASSEFGTGNQPQHFGDGTRLSIL.

This clonotype was seen at least ten times. CDR3 residues: CASSLRQGAQDTQYF. The DNA of the CDR3 is TGTGCCAGCAGTTTAAGGCAGGGGGCCCAAGATACGCAGTATTTT. This chain joins TRBV12-3 or TRBV12-4 and TRBJ2-3, with 8 bases lining up with TRBD1. The CDR3 loop spans 15 amino acids. With 2 bases clipped from V and 5 bases from J, the junction kept 6 bases outside the gene matches.

This clonotype was seen many times. The V gene is TRBV6-5, the J gene TRBJ2-3, with D possibly TRBD2 on 6 matching bases. Germline V gene lookup returns CDR1 MNHEY and CDR2 SVGAGI. The CDR3 has 16 residues. V lost 0 bases to trimming and J lost 3 bases, with 13 bases between them. DNA of the CDR3: TGTGCCAGCAGTTACTCCTACCCCGGGGGAACAGATACGCAGTATTTT. Translation gives CASSYSYPGGTDTQYF.

There are many counts of this clonotype. The rearrangement uses TRBV7-2 and TRBJ2-3, with D possibly being TRBD1 or TRBD2 (5 bases each). Trimming left V 6 bases short and J 6 bases short, with 13 bases between. The germline CDR1 and CDR2 sequences are SGHTA and FQGNSA. The CDR3 loop spans 13 amino acids. CDR3 protein: CASRLGVGDTQYF. For the CDR3, the DNA is TGTGCCAGCAGACTGGGGGTGGGCGATACGCAGTATTTT.

This clonotype has a handful of counts. The chain employs TRBV7-3 and TRBJ2-5; possible D gene TRBD2, 5 bases. The germline CDR1 and CDR2 sequences are SGHTA and FQGTGA. The CDR3 consists of 15 residues. Trimming shortened V by 2 bases and J by 1 base, and 11 bases separated the two germline ends. The CDR3 loop reads CASSLDGRGQETQYF. CDR3 DNA sequence: TGTGCCAGCAGCTTAGACGGTCGGGGCCAAGAGACCCAGTACTTC.

This clonotype was observed at least ten times. The rearrangement links TRBV10-3 to TRBJ2-7; no definite D call. Germline CDR1 ENHRY, CDR2 SYGVKD. There are 15 residues in the CDR3. Trimming pared 0 bases from V and 2 bases from J, leaving 11 bases between. The CDR3, as DNA: TGTGCCATCAGTGAGTCGGTAGGTTTAACCTACGAGCAGTACTTC. This encodes CAISESVGLTYEQYF.

This clonotype appeared many times. This chain links TRBV4-3 with TRBJ2-1; D remains ambiguous. V lost 4 bases to trimming and J lost 0 bases, with 7 bases between them. Per the germline V gene, CDR1 is LGHNA and CDR2 is YSLEER. This CDR3 contains 14 residues. This CDR3 is CASSPQFSYNEQFF. CDR3 in DNA: TGCGCCAGCAGCCCTCAGTTCTCCTACAATGAGCAGTTCTTC.

This clonotype was seen repeatedly, ten times or more. The V gene is TRBV28, the J gene TRBJ1-6; no clear D. The CDR3 has 15 residues. Per germline, CDR1 MDHEN and CDR2 SYDVKM. V lost 1 base and J lost 3, with 7 bases in between. In DNA form, the CDR3 reads TGTGCCAGCAGTTTATCTACGGGCTATAATTCACCCCTCCACTTT. Protein product: CASSLSTGYNSPLHF.

The table lists this clonotype with a few counts. This chain joins TRBV6-5 and TRBJ1-1; 9 bases align to TRBD1. Germline-derived CDR1 and CDR2 are MNHEY and SVGAGI. The CDR3 length is 17 residues. The V segment lost 6 bases and the J segment 0 bases; nucleotides outside the gene matches: 11. The CDR3 loop is CASSRHGQGTLNTEAFF. The CDR3 region has the DNA TGTGCCAGCAGCCGCCACGGACAGGGGACGCTGAACACTGAAGCTTTCTTT.

This clonotype was picked up many times. The CDR3 here is CSVSGGLGETQYF. CDR3 DNA sequence: TGCAGCGTCAGCGGGGGCCTTGGGGAGACCCAGTACTTC. The V gene is TRBV29-1, the J gene TRBJ2-5; 8 bases match TRBD2. CDR3 size: 13 residues. Trimming took 6 bases from V and 5 from J; bases not matched to a gene: 8. In germline, CDR1 is SQVTM, CDR2 ANQGSEA.

Comment on this clonotype: It may be a read error: a sequence one base away is much more abundant. The V call is TRBV7-2, the J call TRBJ1-1, with D tentatively TRBD1 (5 bases). The CDR3 is made up of 15 amino acids. Deletions cut 1 base from V and 6 bases from J, with 15 bases between. Germline loops: CDR1 SGHTA, CDR2 FQGNSA. The CDR3 sequence is CASSLVVGADAEAFF. CDR3 coding DNA: TGTGCCAGCAGCTTAGTTGTAGGGGCGGACGCTGAAGCTTTCTTT.

This clonotype showed up many times. The gene calls are TRBV6-5 and TRBJ2-3; D may be TRBD2 (5 bases). V was pared by 0 bases and J by 4 bases, with 11 bases between. There are 15 residues in the CDR3. The germline V gene encodes CDR1 MNHEY and CDR2 SVGAGI. This chain's CDR3 is CASSYSTGIPDTQYF. In DNA form, the CDR3 reads TGTGCCAGCAGTTACTCAACGGGGATCCCAGATACGCAGTATTTT.

This clonotype was detected ten times or more. The chain has TRBV18 and TRBJ1-6; 7 nucleotides agree with TRBD1. Germline CDR1 and CDR2: KGHSH and LQKENI. The CDR3 length is 19 residues. With V trimmed by 5 bases and J by 9 bases, 22 bases remained unmatched. The CDR3 sequence is CASSRQRRGGAERGSPLHF. CDR3 in DNA: TGTGCCAGCTCAAGACAACGAAGAGGGGGCGCCGAGAGGGGTTCACCCCTCCACTTT.

The chain is built from TRBV3-1 and TRBJ2-3, with D hard to call. V was clipped by 5 bases and J by 9 bases, with 12 bases between them. Germline assignment: CDR1 LGHDT and CDR2 YNNKEL (reference sequence). CDR3 length: 12 amino acids. The DNA for the CDR3 is TGTGCCAGCAGCTATCGTGTAGACACGCAGTATTTT. Amino acid sequence: CASSYRVDTQYF.